A selection of T cell receptor beta chains follows, all from one sample in a study of blood T cell repertoires in COVID-19. Assay: immunoSEQ multiplex PCR; the TCRdb copy retains only in-frame clones and omits some. The sample has 300,000 to 400,000 clones, around 91% seen once; the top ten hold roughly 3%. Sequencing was carried out using peripheral blood. The source of these receptors is a woman in her late teens or twenties who had recovered from COVID-19. The CDR3 runs from the conserved cysteine through the conserved F or W. D genes are given only for firm matches. For some rows the clone size is stated as once, few or many, or as a class when expanded; others skip it.

>.|TRBJ2-3|once|TRBV19
TGTGCCAGTAGTATAGATGTCGGGCCTAGAGGGCTCGGCACAGATACGCAGTATTTT
CASSIDVGPRGLGTDTQYF
>TRBD1|TRBJ1-6|.|TRBV30
TGTGCCTGGAGTATTAGGACAGGGAGGAATTCACCCCTCCACTTT
CAWSIRTGRNSPLHF
>.|TRBJ2-3|.|TRBV5-4
TGTGCCAGCAGCTTACAGGGAACAGATACGCAGTATTTT
CASSLQGTDTQYF
>.|TRBJ1-3|.|TRBV7-9
TGTGCCAGCAGCTTAGGCGAAAACACCATATATTTT
CASSLGENTIYF
>TRBD1|TRBJ1-2|once|TRBV2
TGTGCCAGCAGGGAAACTACAGGGGCCAACTATGGCTACACCTTC
CASRETTGANYGYTF
>TRBD2|TRBJ2-1|.|TRBV29-1
TGCAGCGCCGAAGGGCGGGAGGCCCCTAGTGGCAATGAGCAGTTCTTC
CSAEGREAPSGNEQFF
>.|TRBJ2-3|.|TRBV18
TGTGCCAGCTCAACAGAAGATACGCAGTATTTT
CASSTEDTQYF
>TRBD1|TRBJ1-1|.|TRBV4-3
TGCGCCAGCAGCTACCAACAGGGGGATCTATCTGAAGCTTTCTTT
CASSYQQGDLSEAFF
>TRBD1|TRBJ1-1|.|TRBV7-9
TGTGCCAGCAGTCCGGACAGGGGTGACACTGAAGCTTTCTTT
CASSPDRGDTEAFF
>TRBD1|TRBJ2-2|.|TRBV5-1
TGCGCCAGCAGCTTGATTGGACAGGGGAACACCGGGGAGCTGTTTTTT
CASSLIGQGNTGELFF
>.|TRBJ1-1|.|TRBV19
TGTGCCAGCTTGTTGAACACTGAAGCTTTCTTT
CASLLNTEAFF
>.|TRBJ2-3|.|TRBV5-1
TGCGCCAGCAGCTTATGGGGCACGGGAGATACGCAGTATTTT
CASSLWGTGDTQYF
>TRBD2|TRBJ2-1|.|TRBV5-4
TGTGCCAGCAGCCTGGGACTAGCGGGAGGCCTGGGCTCCTACAATGAGCAGTTCTTC
CASSLGLAGGLGSYNEQFF
>TRBD1|TRBJ1-6|.|TRBV4-1
TGCGCCAGCAGCCAAGATACCGGGACAGAAGATAATTCACCCCTCCACTTT
CASSQDTGTEDNSPLHF
>.|TRBJ2-2|.|TRBV10-3
TGTGCCATCAGTGAGTCCCTAGCGTCCACCGGGGAGCTGTTTTTT
CAISESLASTGELFF
>TRBD1|TRBJ2-2|.|TRBV15
TGTGCCACCAGCAGAGTGTACAGGGGGCCCGGGGAGCTGTTTTTT
CATSRVYRGPGELFF
>.|TRBJ1-2|.|TRBV5-4
TGTGCCAGCAGCTTGGGTCAGGCTGGGGGCTACACCTTC
CASSLGQAGGYTF
>TRBD1|TRBJ1-2|.|TRBV7-6
TGTGCCAGCAGCTTAGGTACAGGGGCTCATAACTATGGCTACACCTTC
CASSLGTGAHNYGYTF
>.|TRBJ1-1|once|TRBV7-8
TGTGCCAGCAGCTTAGCAGGGGCCACTGAAGCTTTCTTT
CASSLAGATEAFF
>TRBD1|TRBJ2-1|.|TRBV5-1
TGCGCCAGCAGCTCAGGGACAGAGTACAATGAGCAGTTCTTC
CASSSGTEYNEQFF
>.|TRBJ2-3|once|TRBV19
TGTGCCAGTATGGACAGAAGCACAGATACGCAGTATTTT
CASMDRSTDTQYF
>.|TRBJ2-3|.|TRBV6-5
TGTGCCAGCAGTTACTCGGGGACAAGCACAGATACGCAGTATTTT
CASSYSGTSTDTQYF
>.|TRBJ1-2|.|TRBV19
TGTGCCAGTAGGGGGGCTGTAGGGGGATCGGACTATGGCTACACCTTC
CASRGAVGGSDYGYTF
>.|TRBJ1-1|once|TRBV18
TGTGCCAGCTCACCTTTTGCGACGGGGAACACTGAAGCTTTCTTT
CASSPFATGNTEAFF
>TRBD2|TRBJ2-3|once|TRBV29-1
TGCAGCGTTGAAGGCCTAGCGGGAGGTCCAGATACGCAGTATTTT
CSVEGLAGGPDTQYF
>.|TRBJ2-3|.|TRBV5-4
TGTGCCAGCAGCCTGGAGGGGGCACAAACGCAGTATTTT
CASSLEGAQTQYF
>.|TRBJ1-5|.|TRBV19
TGTGCCAGTAGGAATTATTGGGCAGGCCAGGCTAGCAATCAGCCCCAGCATTTT
CASRNYWAGQASNQPQHF
>.|TRBJ2-1|.|TRBV5-1
TGCGCCAGCAGCGCTAGCCCGGATGAGCAGTTCTTC
CASSASPDEQFF
>TRBD1|TRBJ1-2|once|TRBV4-3
TGCGCCAGCAGCCAAGGGGTGGCAGGGGGATCCTATGGCTACACCTTC
CASSQGVAGGSYGYTF
>TRBD2|TRBJ2-5|.|TRBV29-1
TGCAGCGTTGAACTAGCGGGAGAGACCCAGTACTTC
CSVELAGETQYF
>.|TRBJ2-2|.|TRBV5-1
TGCGCCAGCAGCTTGAAGACTAGTGATACCGGGGAGCTGTTTTTT
CASSLKTSDTGELFF
>.|TRBJ2-3|.|TRBV3-1/TRBV3-2
TGTGCCAGCAGCCAAGATTCGCGGGCAAGCACAGATACGCAGTATTTT
CASSQDSRASTDTQYF
>.|TRBJ1-3|once|TRBV11-2
TGTGCCAGCAGCTTAGCCAGTGGAAACACCATATATTTT
CASSLASGNTIYF
>.|TRBJ1-5|.|TRBV18
TGTGCCAGCTCACCACGGCAGGGCCTAAGCAATCAGCCCCAGCATTTT
CASSPRQGLSNQPQHF
>TRBD2|TRBJ2-3|.|TRBV4-3
TGCGCCAGCAGCCAATCACTAGCGGGATCTAGCACAGATACGCAGTATTTT
CASSQSLAGSSTDTQYF
>TRBD2|TRBJ2-1|.|TRBV6-5
TGTGCCAGCAGGGCTCCTAGCGGGAGTAACAATGAGCAGTTCTTC
CASRAPSGSNNEQFF
>TRBD2|TRBJ2-1|.|TRBV4-3
TGCGCCAGCAGCCAAGATCGTAGTAGCGGGAGTTGGAATGAGCAGTTCTTC
CASSQDRSSGSWNEQFF
>.|TRBJ1-1|.|TRBV19
TGTGCCAGTAGTCAGCGGACCAGTACTGAAGCTTTCTTT
CASSQRTSTEAFF
>TRBD2|TRBJ2-1|.|TRBV9
TGTGCCAGCAGCGCAGGACTAGCGGCCAGCTCCTACAATGAGCAGTTCTTC
CASSAGLAASSYNEQFF
>TRBD2|TRBJ2-3|.|TRBV5-1
TGCGCCAGCAGCTTGGCCTCGGGAGGAACAGATACGCAGTATTTT
CASSLASGGTDTQYF
>TRBD1|TRBJ2-5|.|TRBV5-5
TGTGCCAGCAGCCTGAGGGGGCCGAGCCCCGGGGCCCAGTACTTC
CASSLRGPSPGAQYF
>TRBD2|TRBJ2-1|.|TRBV11-3
TGTGCCAGCAGCTTAGTAGGCCTAGCGGGAAGGTATGAGCAGTTCTTC
CASSLVGLAGRYEQFF
>.|TRBJ2-1|.|TRBV19
TGTGCCAGTAGTATGTATGGACTGGCAAACAATGAGCAGTTCTTC
CASSMYGLANNEQFF
>.|TRBJ1-1|.|TRBV7-2
TGTGCCAGCAGCCGTGGTGCGGGGGACGGGGAAGCTTTCTTT
CASSRGAGDGEAFF
>.|TRBJ1-5|few|TRBV6-5
TGTGCCAGCAGTTCCCACAGGGACCCAAGCAATCAGCCCCAGCATTTT
CASSSHRDPSNQPQHF
>.|TRBJ1-1|.|TRBV18
TGTGCCAGCTCACCCACAGCGAACACTGAAGCTTTCTTT
CASSPTANTEAFF
>.|TRBJ2-1|.|TRBV19
TGTGCCAGCGGAGGGACCTACAATGAGCAGTTCTTC
CASGGTYNEQFF
>.|TRBJ2-3|.|TRBV7-6
TGTGCCAGCGAGTCCCTAACTATTGGCACAGATACGCAGTATTTT
CASESLTIGTDTQYF
>TRBD1|TRBJ2-1|.|TRBV19
TGTGCCAGTAGTATAGTCACAGGGGTAGCCGTTAATGAGCAGTTCTTC
CASSIVTGVAVNEQFF
>TRBD1|TRBJ2-2|.|TRBV6-2/TRBV6-3
TGTGCCAGCAGTTACCCTACAGGGGACAACACCGGGGAGCTGTTTTTT
CASSYPTGDNTGELFF
>.|TRBJ1-6|.|TRBV6-2/TRBV6-3
TGTGCCAGCAGTTACAGGGGGTCAGACTCACCCCTCCACTTT
CASSYRGSDSPLHF
>.|TRBJ2-2|.|TRBV7-2
TGTGCCAGCAGCTTACTCCAGGGTGGGATGGCCGGGGAGCTGTTTTTT
CASSLLQGGMAGELFF
>TRBD1|TRBJ1-5|.|TRBV6-1
TGTGCCAGCAGTGCCCGGACAGGGGGCGGCAATCAGCCCCAGCATTTT
CASSARTGGGNQPQHF
>.|TRBJ2-2|.|TRBV5-8
TGTGCCAGCAGCTTGGTTGTTAGCTTGAACACCGGGGAGCTGTTTTTT
CASSLVVSLNTGELFF